Below, 18 T cell receptor beta chains from the same sample are listed, as sequenced in a study of T cell changes during pregnancy in multiple sclerosis. The method was immunoSEQ multiplex PCR; TCRdb's version includes in-frame clones alone and lacks a portion of them. The data contain 15,000 to 20,000 clones, approximately 81% of them singletons. The sequences come from CD8+ T cells from peripheral blood mononuclear cells, collected after pregnancy. The receptors shown here come from a female donor with multiple sclerosis, enrolled in a pregnancy study.

This clone showed up just a few times. The chain carries TRBV30 and TRBJ1-4, with D perhaps matching TRBD1 (5 bases). Germline loops: CDR1 GTSNPN, CDR2 SVGIG (reference sequence). Trimming took off 4 bases at V and 6 bases at J, with 18 bases between the two ends. CDR3 length: 15 residues. DNA for the CDR3: TGTGCCTGGACCGAGGGGACGGGGGGGGATGAAAAACTGTTTTTT. This encodes CAWTEGTGGDEKLFF.

The chain recombines TRBV2 with TRBJ1-3, with a weak D call TRBD1 (6 bases). There are 15 residues in the CDR3. Germline CDR1 is SNHLY and CDR2 is FYNNEI. V gave up 2 bases and J gave up 2 bases, with 10 bases separating them. CDR3 in DNA: TGTGCCAGCAGTGAATGGGACACGCCTGGAAACACCATATATTTT. The encoded protein is CASSEWDTPGNTIYF.

The chain combines TRBV5-1 with TRBJ2-1; D is perhaps TRBD1 (6 bases). From germline, CDR1 is SGHRS and CDR2 YFSETQ. This CDR3 has 15 amino acids. Trimming left V 0 bases short and J 8 bases short, with 15 bases between. CDR3 in amino acids: CASSLARTGQYEQFF. The CDR3, as DNA: TGCGCCAGCAGCTTGGCCCGGACGGGACAATATGAGCAGTTCTTC.

The chain recombines TRBV27 with TRBJ1-5; tentative D call: TRBD1 (6 bases). Trimming left V 3 bases short and J 3 bases short, with 21 bases between. The germline CDR1 and CDR2 sequences are MNHEY and SMNVEV (reference sequence). The CDR3 runs 18 residues. CDR3 DNA: TGTGCCAGCAGTTTGTTAAGCGACCTCAGGGGTCTCAATCAGCCCCAGCATTTT. Residues: CASSLLSDLRGLNQPQHF.

This clone was observed a single time. The CDR3 coding sequence is TGTGCCAGCAGCTTGGGGTCAGGGCAGTCCTACGAGCAGTACTTC. Protein: CASSLGSGQSYEQYF. The gene calls are TRBV5-5 and TRBJ2-7; TRBD1 is a possible D gene (5 bases). Trimming removed 0 bases from V and 1 base from J, with 11 bases in between. CDR1 and CDR2 (germline): SGHKS, YYEKEE (reference sequence). CDR3 length: 15 amino acids.

This chain connects TRBV13 to TRBJ2-7, with TRBD2 matching over 7 bases. Germline CDR1 is PRHDT and CDR2 is FYEKMQ (reference sequence). V gave up 4 bases and J gave up 3 bases; unmatched junction bases: 6. The CDR3 contains 14 residues. CDR3 in DNA: TGTGCCAGCAGCTCGCGGGAGTTGATCTACGAGCAGTACTTC. Amino acids: CASSSRELIYEQYF.

V is TRBV6-4 and J is TRBJ2-1; 9 bases fit TRBD2. J was trimmed by 4 bases and V by 0 bases; bases with no gene match: 4. There are 16 residues in the CDR3. CDR1 MRHNA and CDR2 SNTAGT come from the germline V gene. CDR3 nucleotides: TGTGCCAGCAGTGACTCTGCGGGGGGGGATTACAATGAGCAGTTCTTC. The encoded protein is CASSDSAGGDYNEQFF.

The CDR3 reads CASSPFRGAETEAFF. As DNA, the CDR3 is TGTGCCAGCAGCCCCTTCCGGGGGGCCGAGACTGAAGCTTTCTTT. V gene TRBV14 combines with J gene TRBJ1-1; weak D call: TRBD1 (6 bases). This CDR3 contains 15 residues. Deletions cut 4 bases from V and 5 bases from J, with 17 bases between. Germline V CDR1 and CDR2: SGHDN, FVKESK.

The CDR3 spells CASSFKTPSGSETQYF. CDR3 DNA sequence: TGTGCCAGCAGCTTTAAGACACCAAGTGGGTCAGAGACCCAGTACTTC. The chain recombines TRBV5-6 with TRBJ2-5; D is ambiguous. Germline V gene data show CDR1 as SGHDT and CDR2 as YYEEEE. V was clipped by 2 bases and J by 4 bases, with 18 bases between them. The length of the CDR3 is 16 residues.

The V gene is TRBV6-6, the J gene TRBJ2-3; D is undetermined. Per germline, CDR1 MNHNY and CDR2 SVGAGI (reference sequence). With 4 bases removed from V and 0 bases from J, the gap between germline ends came to 8 bases. CDR3 size: 14 residues. DNA of the CDR3: TGTGCCAGCAGTTTCGGAGCTAGCACAGATACGCAGTATTTT. Protein sequence: CASSFGASTDTQYF.

The chain links TRBV11-2 to TRBJ1-1; D remains ambiguous. Deletions cut 9 bases from V and 7 bases from J, with 12 bases between. The CDR3 runs 11 residues. Germline V CDR1 and CDR2: SGHAT, FQNNGV. Here the CDR3 reads CASLRTFEAFF. In DNA, the CDR3 is TGTGCCAGTCTAAGGACTTTTGAAGCTTTCTTT.

The chain links TRBV4-3 to TRBJ1-2; TRBD1 matches 9 bases. Germline trimming cut 0 bases from V and 4 bases from J; bases unmatched to any gene: 6. Germline V gene sequence: CDR1 LGHNA, CDR2 YSLEER. The CDR3 extends over 16 amino acids. Here the CDR3 DNA reads TGCGCCAGCAGCCAAGATCCACAGGGGGCTTTCTATGGCTACACCTTC. Residues: CASSQDPQGAFYGYTF.

The chain combines TRBV11-2 with TRBJ1-2; D unresolved. CDR1 SGHAT and CDR2 FQNNGV come from the germline V gene. V was pared by 0 bases and J by 4 bases, with 12 bases between. The CDR3 consists of 15 residues. The chain's CDR3 is CASSLDPDGIYGYTF. The CDR3 DNA reads TGTGCCAGCAGCTTAGATCCAGACGGGATCTATGGCTACACCTTC. Using reference TRBV11-2 and TRBJ1-2 for the parts outside the CDR3, the full variable domain is EAGVAQSPRYKIIEKRQSVAFWCNPISGHATLYWYQQILGQGPKLLIQFQNNGVVDDSQLPKDRFSAERLKGVDSTLKIQPAKLEDSAVYLCASSLDPDGIYGYTFGSGTRLTVV.

This clone has a handful of counts. CDR3 protein: CASTLLADTGNEQFF. The CDR3 coding sequence is TGTGCCAGCACTCTCCTGGCGGACACCGGCAATGAGCAGTTCTTC. The rearrangement uses TRBV6-1 and TRBJ2-1, with D possibly being TRBD1 (5 bases). Trimming stripped 7 bases from V and 6 bases from J, with 19 bases between. The germline V gene encodes CDR1 MNHNS and CDR2 SASEGT. CDR3 size: 15 residues.

This chain links TRBV15 with TRBJ2-7, with 7 bases lining up with TRBD1. Per germline, CDR1 LNHNV and CDR2 YYDKDF (reference sequence). CDR3 size: 15 residues. J lost 3 bases, V lost 3 bases, and 8 bases had no gene match. The CDR3 nucleotides are TGTGCCACCAGCAGGGGACAGTTCCAAGGCTACGAGCAGTACTTC. This codes for CATSRGQFQGYEQYF.

Remarks on this clone: A junction boundary mismatches the germline segment, possibly from a read error. The chain has TRBV7-9 and TRBJ2-5; 12 nucleotides align to TRBD2. The CDR3 has 15 amino acids. In germline, CDR1 is SEHNR, CDR2 FQNEAQ (reference sequence). The CDR3, as DNA: TGTGCCAGCAGCTTAGATCCTAGCGGGAGGGAGACCCGGTACTTC. Translation: CASSLDPSGRETRYF.

The rearrangement joins TRBV19 to TRBJ2-1; no reliable D call. Germline values: CDR1 LNHDA, CDR2 SQIVND (reference sequence). The CDR3 contains 15 residues. Trimming took off 1 base at V and 0 bases at J, with 7 bases between the two ends. The CDR3 bases are TGTGCCAGTAGTATAGGCGGCGACTCCTACAATGAGCAGTTCTTC. As protein: CASSIGGDSYNEQFF.

This chain joins TRBV5-1 and TRBJ2-7, with 10 nucleotides matching TRBD2. CDR1 SGHRS and CDR2 YFSETQ come from the germline V gene. Trimming at V came to 0 bases and at J to 3 bases, leaving 15 bases not matched to a gene. CDR3 length equals 19 residues. CDR3 sequence reads: CASSLATGTSDRRFYEQYF. In DNA form, the CDR3 reads TGCGCCAGCAGCTTGGCCACCGGGACTAGCGATCGAAGGTTCTACGAGCAGTACTTC. Using reference TRBV5-1 and TRBJ2-7 for the parts outside the CDR3, the full variable domain is KAGVTQTPRYLIKTRGQQVTLSCSPISGHRSVSWYQQTPGQGLQFLFEYFSETQRNKGNFPGRFSGRQFSNSRSEMNVSTLELGDSALYLCASSLATGTSDRRFYEQYFGPGTRLTVT.